This T cell receptor beta chain originates from a study of blood T cell repertoires in COVID-19. Study overall: COVID-19 samples collected from the United States, Italy and Spain covered acute and convalescent phases. PBMCs, B-cell-depleted T cells, or T cells were the source of the cDNA or gDNA that made up the material.

Original processing methods: Estimation of nucleated cell counts was performed using reference gene primer amplification. Measured with immunoSEQ multiplex PCR; TCRdb has only the in-frame clones, and not every one. From that table come the V and J calls and clone size; the DNA was used to work out D and trimming. This sample has over 150,000 clones, with more than 80% found just once. In germline, CDR1 is MNHEY, CDR2 SVGEGT. V gave up 5 bases and J gave up 2 bases, with 16 bases separating them. CDR3 size: 15 residues. This sequence was found in a man aged 45-60 years with acute or convalescent COVID-19. The V gene is TRBV6-2 or TRBV6-3, the J gene TRBJ2-7, with D possibly being TRBD1 (6 bases). The material sequenced was peripheral blood. CDR3 nucleotide sequence: TGTGCCAGCAGTAGAGGGCAGGGGACCCCCTACGAGCAGTACGTC. This translates into CASSRGQGTPYEQYV.